The present T cell receptor beta chain was sequenced within a study of OX40 agonist ivuxolimab in advanced cancers. Sequenced by immunoSEQ multiplex PCR; TCRdb stores in-frame clones only, minus some. The table includes 20,000 to 25,000 clones, 80% to 90% detected once. Samples were taken at baseline and on day 1 of cycles 4 and 7. The trim removed 6 bases at V and 2 bases at J, leaving 4 bases unmatched. This CDR3 spans 13 amino acids. The germline V gene encodes CDR1 MNHEY and CDR2 SMNVEV (reference sequence). The V and J genes are TRBV27 and TRBJ2-7; 7 bases are shared with TRBD1. The sequence was obtained from an adult with an advanced solid tumor such as melanoma, head and neck, liver or kidney cancer. This specimen consisted of CD4+ or CD8+ T cells sorted from blood, obtained in a trial of the OX40 agonist ivuxolimab. This chain's CDR3 is CASRRTGPYEQYF. CDR3 coding DNA: TGTGCCAGCAGGCGGACAGGCCCCTACGAGCAGTACTTC.